This T cell receptor (beta chain) was identified in a study of identical twins. A word on this clonotype: The target antigen is unknown.

The study's findings and limits: Out-of-frame alpha sequences shared by twins were enriched for low generation probability. Insertions were fewer in abundant cord blood beta clonotypes, whereas memory repertoires showed none of this pattern.

Healthy Caucasian individuals made up all the donors. This CDR3 has 15 amino acids. V was cut by 1 base and J by 1 base, with 8 bases left in between. The germline V gene encodes CDR1 SGHAT and CDR2 FQNNGV. A template switching step contributed a universal primer site, while unique molecular identifiers were present in the cDNA. Each CDR3 protein is one row after TCRdb ran MiXCR on the 5' RACE reads. Here the sample spans fewer than 250,000 distinct CDR3 sequences, roughly 10% being singletons. The sample comprised memory (CD45RO+) T cells sorted from blood. The genes are TRBV11-2 and TRBJ1-3; D unclear. This TCR was sampled from a woman between 18 and 30 years old in good health. CDR3 coding DNA: TGTGCCAGCAGCTTAGGTTGGGTGTCTGGAAACACCATATATTTT. This gives the protein CASSLGWVSGNTIYF. Full variable domain (outside the CDR3, taken from reference TRBV11-2 and TRBJ1-3): EAGVAQSPRYKIIEKRQSVAFWCNPISGHATLYWYQQILGQGPKLLIQFQNNGVVDDSQLPKDRFSAERLKGVDSTLKIQPAKLEDSAVYLCASSLGWVSGNTIYFGEGSWLTVV.